This TCR beta chain was sequenced for a study of blood T cell repertoires in COVID-19. Looking at the study overall: The origin of the acute and convalescent COVID-19 samples was the United States, Italy and Spain. PBMCs, B-cell-depleted T cells, or T cells provided the cDNA or gDNA that made up the material.

Study processing details: Quantification of nucleated cells was approximated via reference gene primer amplification. Some clones are missing from TCRdb's copy, which holds only in-frame ones; the method was immunoSEQ multiplex PCR. V and J calls and clone size are as listed in that table; D and trimming were resolved from the DNA. The sample holds more than 200,000 clones, approximately 80% seen once. CDR1 and CDR2 from the germline V gene are PRHDT and FYEKMQ (reference sequence). The CDR3 is made up of 15 amino acids. Trimming at V came to 3 bases and at J to 2 bases, leaving 5 bases not matched to a gene.

J is TRBJ2-7 and V is TRBV13; TRBD1 aligns across 9 bases. The sample taken for sequencing was peripheral blood. The receptor comes from a woman at least 80 years old with acute or convalescent COVID-19. The CDR3 here is CASSLRGQGTYEQYF. CDR3 DNA: TGTGCCAGCAGCTTGAGGGGACAGGGAACCTACGAGCAGTACTTC.